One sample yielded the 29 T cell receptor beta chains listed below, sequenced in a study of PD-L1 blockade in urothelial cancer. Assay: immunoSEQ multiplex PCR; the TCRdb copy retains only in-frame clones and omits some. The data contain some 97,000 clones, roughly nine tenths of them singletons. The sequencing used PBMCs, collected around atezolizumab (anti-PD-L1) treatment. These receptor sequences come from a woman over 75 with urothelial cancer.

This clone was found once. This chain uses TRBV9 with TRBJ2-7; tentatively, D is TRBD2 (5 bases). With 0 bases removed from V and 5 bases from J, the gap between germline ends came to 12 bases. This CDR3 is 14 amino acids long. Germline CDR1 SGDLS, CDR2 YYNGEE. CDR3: CASSVGAVEDEQYF. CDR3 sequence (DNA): TGTGCCAGCAGCGTAGGGGCAGTGGAGGACGAGCAGTACTTC.

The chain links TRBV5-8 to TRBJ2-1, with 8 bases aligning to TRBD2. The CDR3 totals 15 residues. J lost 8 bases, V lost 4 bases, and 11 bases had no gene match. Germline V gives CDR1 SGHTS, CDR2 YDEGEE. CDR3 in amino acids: CASSPGVAGFYEQFF. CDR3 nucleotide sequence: TGTGCCAGCAGCCCCGGGGTAGCGGGATTTTATGAGCAGTTCTTC.

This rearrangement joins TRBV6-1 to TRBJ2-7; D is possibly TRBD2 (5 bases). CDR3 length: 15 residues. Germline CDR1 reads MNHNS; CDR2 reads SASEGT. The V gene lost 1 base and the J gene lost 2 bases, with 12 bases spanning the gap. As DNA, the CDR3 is TGTGCCAGCAGTGAAGAAGGAGGAAGAACCTACGAGCAGTACTTC. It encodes CASSEEGGRTYEQYF.

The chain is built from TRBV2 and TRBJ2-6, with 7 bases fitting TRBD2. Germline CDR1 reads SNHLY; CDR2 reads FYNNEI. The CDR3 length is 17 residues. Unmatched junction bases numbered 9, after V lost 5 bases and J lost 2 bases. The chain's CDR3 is CASSKTSRNPGANVLTF. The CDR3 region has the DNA TGTGCCAGCAGTAAGACTAGCCGAAACCCTGGGGCCAACGTCCTGACTTTC.

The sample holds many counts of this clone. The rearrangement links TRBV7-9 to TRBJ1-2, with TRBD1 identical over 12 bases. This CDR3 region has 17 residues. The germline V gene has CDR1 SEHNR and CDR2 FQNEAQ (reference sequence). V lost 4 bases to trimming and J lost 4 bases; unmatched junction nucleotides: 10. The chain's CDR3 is CASSSFRDRGRFYGYTF. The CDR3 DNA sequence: TGTGCCAGCAGCTCTTTCCGGGACAGGGGGCGATTCTATGGCTACACCTTC.

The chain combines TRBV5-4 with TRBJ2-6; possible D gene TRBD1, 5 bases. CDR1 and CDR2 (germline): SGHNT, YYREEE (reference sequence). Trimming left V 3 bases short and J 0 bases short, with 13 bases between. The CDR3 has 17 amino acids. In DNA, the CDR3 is TGTGCCAGCAGCTCCCCCTTAGGGGTCTCTGGGGCCAACGTCCTGACTTTC. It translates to CASSSPLGVSGANVLTF.

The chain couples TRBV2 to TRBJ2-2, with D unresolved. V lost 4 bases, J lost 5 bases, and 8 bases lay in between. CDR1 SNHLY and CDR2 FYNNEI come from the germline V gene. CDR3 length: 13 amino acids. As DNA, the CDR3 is TGTGCCAGCAGTGTCGCCGGGACCGGGGAGCTGTTTTTT. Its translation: CASSVAGTGELFF.

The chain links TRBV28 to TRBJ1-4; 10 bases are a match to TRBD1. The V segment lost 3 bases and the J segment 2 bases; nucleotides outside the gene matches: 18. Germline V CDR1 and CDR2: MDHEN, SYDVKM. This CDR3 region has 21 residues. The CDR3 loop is CASSFHWAPGTGADTNEKLFF. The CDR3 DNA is TGTGCCAGCAGTTTTCATTGGGCCCCGGGGACAGGGGCCGATACTAATGAAAAACTGTTTTTT. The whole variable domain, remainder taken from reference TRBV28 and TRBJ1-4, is DVKVTQSSRYLVKRTGEKVFLECVQDMDHENMFWYRQDPGLGLRLIYFSYDVKMKEKGDIPEGYSVSREKKERFSLILESASTNQTSMYLCASSFHWAPGTGADTNEKLFFGSGTQLSVL.

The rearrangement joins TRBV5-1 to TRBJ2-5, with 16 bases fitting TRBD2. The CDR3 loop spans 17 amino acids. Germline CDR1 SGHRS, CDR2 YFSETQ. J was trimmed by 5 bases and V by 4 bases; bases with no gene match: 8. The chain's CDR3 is CASSLGLAGGPGETQYF. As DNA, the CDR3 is TGCGCCAGCAGCCTGGGACTAGCGGGAGGGCCAGGTGAGACCCAGTACTTC.

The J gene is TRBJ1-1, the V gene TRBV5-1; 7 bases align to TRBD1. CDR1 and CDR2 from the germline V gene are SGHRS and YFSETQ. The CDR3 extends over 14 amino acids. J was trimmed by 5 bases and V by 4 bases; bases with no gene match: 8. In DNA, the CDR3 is TGCGCCAGCAGCCTCGACAGGGTGGGGACTGAAGCTTTCTTT. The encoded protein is CASSLDRVGTEAFF.

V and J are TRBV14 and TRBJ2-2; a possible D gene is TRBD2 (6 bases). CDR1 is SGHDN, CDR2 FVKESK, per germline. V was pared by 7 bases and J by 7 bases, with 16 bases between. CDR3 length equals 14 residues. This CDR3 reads CASTYGTPSGELFF. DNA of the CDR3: TGTGCCAGCACCTACGGGACTCCAAGCGGGGAGCTGTTTTTT.

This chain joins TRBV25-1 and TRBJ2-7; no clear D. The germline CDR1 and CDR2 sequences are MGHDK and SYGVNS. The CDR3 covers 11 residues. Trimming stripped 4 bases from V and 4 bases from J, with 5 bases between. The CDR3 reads CASSVIYEQYF. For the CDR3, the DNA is TGTGCCAGCAGTGTTATTTACGAGCAGTACTTC.

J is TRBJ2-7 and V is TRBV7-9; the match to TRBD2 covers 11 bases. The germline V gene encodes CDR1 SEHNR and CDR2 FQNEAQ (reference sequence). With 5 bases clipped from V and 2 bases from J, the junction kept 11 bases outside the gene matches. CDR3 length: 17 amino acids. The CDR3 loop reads CASSVSRELAGAYEQYF. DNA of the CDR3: TGTGCCAGCAGCGTATCCAGGGAACTAGCGGGGGCCTACGAGCAGTACTTC. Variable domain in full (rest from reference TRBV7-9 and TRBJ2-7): DTGVSQNPRHKITKRGQNVTFRCDPISEHNRLYWYRQTLGQGPEFLTYFQNEAQLEKSRLLSDRFSAERPKGSFSTLEIQRTEQGDSAMYLCASSVSRELAGAYEQYFGPGTRLTVT.

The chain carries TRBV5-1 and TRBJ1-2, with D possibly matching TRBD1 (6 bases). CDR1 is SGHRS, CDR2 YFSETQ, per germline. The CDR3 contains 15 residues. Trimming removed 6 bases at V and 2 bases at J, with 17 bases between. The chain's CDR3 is CASTTGGAQNYGYTF. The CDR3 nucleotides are TGCGCCAGCACCACCGGGGGGGCCCAAAACTATGGCTACACCTTC.

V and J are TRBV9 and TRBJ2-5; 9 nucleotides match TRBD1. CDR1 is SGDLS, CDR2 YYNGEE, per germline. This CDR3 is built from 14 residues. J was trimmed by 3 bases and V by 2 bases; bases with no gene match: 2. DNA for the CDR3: TGTGCCAGCAGCGTTGGACAGGGGAAAGAGACCCAGTACTTC. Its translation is CASSVGQGKETQYF.

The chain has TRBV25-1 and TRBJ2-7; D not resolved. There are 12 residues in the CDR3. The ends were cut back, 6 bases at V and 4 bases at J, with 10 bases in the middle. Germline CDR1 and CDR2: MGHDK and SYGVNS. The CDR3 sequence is CASRTSLYEQYF. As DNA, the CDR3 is TGTGCCAGCAGAACTTCGCTTTACGAGCAGTACTTC.

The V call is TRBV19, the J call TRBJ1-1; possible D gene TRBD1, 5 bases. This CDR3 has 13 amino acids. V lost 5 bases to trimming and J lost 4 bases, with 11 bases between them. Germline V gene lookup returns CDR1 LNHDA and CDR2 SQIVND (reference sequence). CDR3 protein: CASSVGGGTEAFF. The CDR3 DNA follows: TGTGCCAGTAGTGTGGGGGGGGGCACTGAAGCTTTCTTT.

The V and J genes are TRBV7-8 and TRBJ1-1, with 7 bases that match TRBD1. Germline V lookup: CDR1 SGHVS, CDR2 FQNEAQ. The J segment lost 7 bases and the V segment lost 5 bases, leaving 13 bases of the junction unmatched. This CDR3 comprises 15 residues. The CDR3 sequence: CASSGLGQQSLEAFF. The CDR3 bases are TGTGCCAGCAGCGGATTGGGACAGCAGAGTCTTGAAGCTTTCTTT.

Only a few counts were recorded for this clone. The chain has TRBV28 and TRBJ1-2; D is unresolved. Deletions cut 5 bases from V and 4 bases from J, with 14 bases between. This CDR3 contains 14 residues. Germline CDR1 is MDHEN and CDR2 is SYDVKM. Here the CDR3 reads CASSPRVEVYGYTF. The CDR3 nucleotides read TGTGCCAGCAGTCCACGGGTGGAAGTCTATGGCTACACCTTC.

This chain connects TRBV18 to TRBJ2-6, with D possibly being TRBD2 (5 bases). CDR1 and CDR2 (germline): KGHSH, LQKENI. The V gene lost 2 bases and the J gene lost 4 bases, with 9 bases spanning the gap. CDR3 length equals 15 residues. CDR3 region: CASSPGGRGANVLTF. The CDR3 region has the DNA TGTGCCAGCTCACCAGGAGGAAGGGGGGCCAACGTCCTGACTTTC.

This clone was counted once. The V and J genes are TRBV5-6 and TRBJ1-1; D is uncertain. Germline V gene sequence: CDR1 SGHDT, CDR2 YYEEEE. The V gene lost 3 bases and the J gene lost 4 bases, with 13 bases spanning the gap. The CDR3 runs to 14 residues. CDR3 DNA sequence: TGTGCCAGCAGCTGGCGGAAGCCTGGCACTGAAGCTTTCTTT. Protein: CASSWRKPGTEAFF.

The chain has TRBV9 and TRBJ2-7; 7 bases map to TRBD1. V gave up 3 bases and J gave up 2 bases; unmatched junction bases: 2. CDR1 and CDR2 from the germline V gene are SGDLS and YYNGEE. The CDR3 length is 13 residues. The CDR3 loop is CASSETGAYEQYF. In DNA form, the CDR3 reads TGTGCCAGCAGCGAAACAGGGGCCTACGAGCAGTACTTC.

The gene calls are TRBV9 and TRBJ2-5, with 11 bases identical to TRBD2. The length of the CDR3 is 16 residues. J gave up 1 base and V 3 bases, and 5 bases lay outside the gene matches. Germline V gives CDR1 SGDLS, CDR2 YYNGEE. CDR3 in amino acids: CASSASLAGGQETQYF. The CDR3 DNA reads TGTGCCAGCAGCGCGAGCCTAGCGGGAGGCCAAGAGACCCAGTACTTC.

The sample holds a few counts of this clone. CDR3 DNA: TGTGCCTGGAGTGTACCAGACACCATATATTTT. Translation gives CAWSVPDTIYF. This chain uses TRBV30 with TRBJ1-3; D ambiguous. V shed 0 bases and J shed 8 bases, with 5 bases lying between them. Germline CDR1 and CDR2: GTSNPN and SVGIG (reference sequence). The CDR3 has 11 amino acids.

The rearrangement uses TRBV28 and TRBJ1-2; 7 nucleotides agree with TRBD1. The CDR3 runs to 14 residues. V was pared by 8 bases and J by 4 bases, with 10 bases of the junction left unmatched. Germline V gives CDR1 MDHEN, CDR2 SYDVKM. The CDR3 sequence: CASLSGTATYGYTF. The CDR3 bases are TGTGCCAGCCTTTCCGGGACAGCAACCTATGGCTACACCTTC.

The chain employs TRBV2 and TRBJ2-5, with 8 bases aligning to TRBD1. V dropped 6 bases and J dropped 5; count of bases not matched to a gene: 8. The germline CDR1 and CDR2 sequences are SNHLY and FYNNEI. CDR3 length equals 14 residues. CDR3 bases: TGTGCCAGCAGCAGACAGGGGATACGGGAGACCCAGTACTTC. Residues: CASSRQGIRETQYF.

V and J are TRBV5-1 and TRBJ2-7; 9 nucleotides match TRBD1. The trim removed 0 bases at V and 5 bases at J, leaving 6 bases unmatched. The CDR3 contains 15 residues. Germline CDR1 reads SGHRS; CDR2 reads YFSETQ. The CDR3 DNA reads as TGCGCCAGCAGCTTGGATGGGACAGGGAGCCACGAGCAGTACTTC. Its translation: CASSLDGTGSHEQYF.

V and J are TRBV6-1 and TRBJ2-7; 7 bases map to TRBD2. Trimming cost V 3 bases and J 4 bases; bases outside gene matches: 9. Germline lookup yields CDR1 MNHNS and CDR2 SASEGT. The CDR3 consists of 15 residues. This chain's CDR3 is CASSEGLTSRYEQYF. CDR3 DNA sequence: TGTGCCAGCAGTGAGGGCCTGACTAGCAGGTACGAGCAGTACTTC.

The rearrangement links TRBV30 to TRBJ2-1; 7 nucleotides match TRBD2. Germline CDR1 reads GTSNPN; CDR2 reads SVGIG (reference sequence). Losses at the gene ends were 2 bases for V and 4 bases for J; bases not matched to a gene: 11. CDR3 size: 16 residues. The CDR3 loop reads CAWSLSTSRVYNEQFF. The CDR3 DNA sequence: TGTGCCTGGAGTTTATCGACTAGCAGAGTGTACAATGAGCAGTTCTTC.